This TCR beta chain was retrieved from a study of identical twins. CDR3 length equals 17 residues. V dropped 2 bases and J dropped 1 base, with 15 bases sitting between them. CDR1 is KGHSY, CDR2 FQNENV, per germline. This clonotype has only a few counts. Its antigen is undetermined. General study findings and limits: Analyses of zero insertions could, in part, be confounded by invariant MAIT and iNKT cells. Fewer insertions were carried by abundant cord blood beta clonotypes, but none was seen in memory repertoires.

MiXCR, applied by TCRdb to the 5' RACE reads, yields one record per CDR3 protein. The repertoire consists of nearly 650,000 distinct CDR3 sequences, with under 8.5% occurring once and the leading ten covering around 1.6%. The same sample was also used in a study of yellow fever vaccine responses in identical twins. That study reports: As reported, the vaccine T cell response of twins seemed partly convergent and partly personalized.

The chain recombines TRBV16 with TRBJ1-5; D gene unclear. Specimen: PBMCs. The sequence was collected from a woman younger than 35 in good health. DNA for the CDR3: TGTGCCAGCAGCCAAGAGCGGTCGGGGATGAGCAATCAGCCCCAGCATTTT. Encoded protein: CASSQERSGMSNQPQHF.